This T cell receptor beta chain was sequenced in a study of cytomegalovirus exposure and HLA in healthy donors. At the level of the study: Of all 400 or so donors who were genotyped, roughly 81% belonged to the Caucasian-associated ancestry cluster. Study outcomes and limitations: Most TCR sequences proved rare, with some public TCRs found in many donors. The investigators catalogued 150 or so TCR beta chains as cytomegalovirus-associated. Across all donors, roughly uniform sequencing depth was an assumption of the presence/absence analyses.

PCR involved 60 Vbeta and 13 Jbeta primers. The method was immunoSEQ multiplex PCR; TCRdb's version includes in-frame clones alone and lacks a portion of them. The top ten hold about 0.22% of the sample, which has fewer than 250,000 clones, roughly 80% seen once. As for this clone: Its antigen is still unknown.

The receptor was isolated from a girl between 2 and 10 years old in good health and CMV-seronegative. Material for sequencing was PBMCs.

The CDR3 DNA reads TGCGCCAGCAGGCCGACTAGAACCCACGAGCAGTACTTC. Protein: CASRPTRTHEQYF. This chain uses TRBV5-1 with TRBJ2-7; D possibly corresponds to TRBD2 (6 bases). The CDR3 is made up of 13 amino acids. The germline V gene encodes CDR1 SGHRS and CDR2 YFSETQ. Deletions cut 5 bases from V and 5 bases from J, with 14 bases between.